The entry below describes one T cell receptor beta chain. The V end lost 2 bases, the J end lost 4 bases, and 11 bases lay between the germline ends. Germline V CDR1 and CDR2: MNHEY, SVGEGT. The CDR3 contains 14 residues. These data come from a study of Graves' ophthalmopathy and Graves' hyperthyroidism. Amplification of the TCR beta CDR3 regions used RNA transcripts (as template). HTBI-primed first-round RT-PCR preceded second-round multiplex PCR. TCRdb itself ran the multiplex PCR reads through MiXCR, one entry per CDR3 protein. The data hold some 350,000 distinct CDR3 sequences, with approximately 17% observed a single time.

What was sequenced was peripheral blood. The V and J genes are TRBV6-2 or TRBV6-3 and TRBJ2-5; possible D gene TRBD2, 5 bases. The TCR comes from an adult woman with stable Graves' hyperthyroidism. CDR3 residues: CASSYEGRGETQYF. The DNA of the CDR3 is TGTGCCAGCAGTTACGAGGGTCGGGGAGAGACCCAGTACTTC.